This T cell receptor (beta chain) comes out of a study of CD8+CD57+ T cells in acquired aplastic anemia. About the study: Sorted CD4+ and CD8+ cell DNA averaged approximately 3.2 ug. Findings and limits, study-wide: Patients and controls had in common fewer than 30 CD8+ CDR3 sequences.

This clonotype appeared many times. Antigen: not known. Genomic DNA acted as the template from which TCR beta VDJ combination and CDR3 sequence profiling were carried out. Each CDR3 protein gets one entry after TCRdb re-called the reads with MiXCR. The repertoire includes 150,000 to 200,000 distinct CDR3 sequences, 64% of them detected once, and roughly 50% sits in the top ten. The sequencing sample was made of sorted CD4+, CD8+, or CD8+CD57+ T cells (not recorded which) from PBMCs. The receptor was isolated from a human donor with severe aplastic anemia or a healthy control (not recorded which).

CDR3 residues: CASSWRESGQDEQYF. CDR3 DNA: TGTGCCAGCAGCTGGAGAGAGTCCGGTCAGGACGAGCAGTACTTC. This sequence joins TRBV5-8 and TRBJ2-7, with D unclear. This CDR3 has 15 amino acids. Trimming took off 3 bases at V and 5 bases at J, with 18 bases between the two ends. The V gene's germline CDR1 is SGHTS and CDR2 YDEGEE.